This record concerns one T cell receptor beta chain sequence. TCRdb's table, derived via immunoSEQ multiplex PCR, lists solely in-frame clones and lacks some. This sample has 95,000 to 100,000 clones, with about 90% found just once. The data stem from a study of T cell changes during pregnancy in multiple sclerosis. CDR1 is MDHEN, CDR2 SYDVKM, per germline. V was clipped by 6 bases and J by 0 bases; unmatched bases: 7. CDR3 length: 15 amino acids. This TCR was sampled from a female donor in good health, enrolled as a control in a pregnancy study. The specimen comprised peripheral blood, sampled after pregnancy. This chain joins TRBV28 and TRBJ2-7, with TRBD1 identical over 8 bases. The CDR3 DNA follows: TGTGCCAGCAGCACGGGACAGGCCCACTCCTACGAGCAGTACTTC. Translation: CASSTGQAHSYEQYF.